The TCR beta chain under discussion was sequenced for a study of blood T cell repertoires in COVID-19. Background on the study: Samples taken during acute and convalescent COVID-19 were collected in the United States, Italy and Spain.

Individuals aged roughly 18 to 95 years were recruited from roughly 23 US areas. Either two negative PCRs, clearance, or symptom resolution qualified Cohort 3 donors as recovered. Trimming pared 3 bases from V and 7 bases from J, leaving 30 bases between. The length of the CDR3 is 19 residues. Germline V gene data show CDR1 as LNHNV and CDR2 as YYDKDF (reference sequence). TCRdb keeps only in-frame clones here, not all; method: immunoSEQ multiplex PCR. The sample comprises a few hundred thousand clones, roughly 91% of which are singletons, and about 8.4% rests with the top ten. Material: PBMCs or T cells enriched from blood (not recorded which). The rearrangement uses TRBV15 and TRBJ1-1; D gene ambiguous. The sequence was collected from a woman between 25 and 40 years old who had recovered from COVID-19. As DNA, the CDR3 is TGTGCCACCAGCAGGCGGAAATGGCAAAAAGCCCATTTTGTCGATGAAGCTTTCTTT. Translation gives CATSRRKWQKAHFVDEAFF.